The 6 T cell receptor beta chains listed next were all sequenced from one sample in a study of cytomegalovirus exposure and HLA in healthy donors. This PCR relied on a set of 60 Vbeta primers and 13 Jbeta primers. Some clones are missing from TCRdb's copy, which holds only in-frame ones; the method was immunoSEQ multiplex PCR. The sample has more than 150,000 clones, around 80% seen once. The source material was PBMCs. These receptor sequences come from a woman aged 25-40 years in good health and CMV-seronegative.

V is TRBV10-1 and J is TRBJ2-3; tentative D call: TRBD1 (5 bases). Germline lookup yields CDR1 WNHNN and CDR2 SYGVQD (reference sequence). This CDR3 contains 14 residues. V was trimmed by 3 bases and J by 3 bases, leaving 10 bases between them. This CDR3 reads CASSDLQDTDTQYF. The CDR3 DNA is TGCGCCAGCAGTGACCTACAGGATACAGATACGCAGTATTTT.

This chain uses TRBV5-4 with TRBJ1-3; 7 nucleotides match TRBD1. CDR1 SGHNT and CDR2 YYREEE come from the germline V gene (reference sequence). This CDR3 has 18 amino acids. J gave up 7 bases and V 1 base, and 17 bases lay outside the gene matches. CDR3 sequence reads: CASSLRPGQNNYRNTIYF. CDR3 DNA sequence: TGTGCCAGCAGCTTGAGGCCGGGACAGAATAATTACAGGAACACCATATATTTT.

V is TRBV7-6 and J is TRBJ2-3; 10 positions match TRBD2. Germline V CDR1 and CDR2: SGHVS, FNYEAQ. The junction had 4 bases not matched to a gene; V was cut back by 2 bases and J by 5 bases. This CDR3 has 15 amino acids. The CDR3 DNA sequence: TGTGCCAGCAGCTTAAGGCCTAGCGGGGGAGATACGCAGTATTTT. Protein: CASSLRPSGGDTQYF.

V is TRBV7-6 and J is TRBJ2-3, with 8 bases lining up with TRBD2. Per the germline V gene, CDR1 is SGHVS and CDR2 is FNYEAQ. V lost 2 bases, J lost 2 bases, and 6 bases stayed unmatched. The CDR3 covers 16 residues. CDR3 protein: CASSLRGTRYTDTQYF. In DNA form, the CDR3 reads TGTGCCAGCAGCTTAAGGGGGACTAGATACACAGATACGCAGTATTTT.

This clone was seen a handful of times. This chain joins TRBV12-5 and TRBJ1-5; perhaps TRBD1 as D (6 bases). The V end was cut by 0 bases, the J end by 7 bases, with 10 bases between. The CDR3 is 14 amino acids. Germline values: CDR1 LGHNT, CDR2 FRNRAP. In nucleotides, the CDR3 is TGTGCTAGTGGTTTGGTAGGGGGTTGGCAGCCCCAGCATTTT. Protein: CASGLVGGWQPQHF.

This chain links TRBV18 with TRBJ2-3, with a possible D match to TRBD2 (5 bases). Trimming shortened V by 3 bases and J by 6 bases, and 7 bases separated the two germline ends. Germline CDR1 is KGHSH and CDR2 is LQKENI. CDR3 length: 12 residues. The CDR3 region has the DNA TGTGCCAGCTCACCGGAGGACGATACGCAGTATTTT. It specifies CASSPEDDTQYF.